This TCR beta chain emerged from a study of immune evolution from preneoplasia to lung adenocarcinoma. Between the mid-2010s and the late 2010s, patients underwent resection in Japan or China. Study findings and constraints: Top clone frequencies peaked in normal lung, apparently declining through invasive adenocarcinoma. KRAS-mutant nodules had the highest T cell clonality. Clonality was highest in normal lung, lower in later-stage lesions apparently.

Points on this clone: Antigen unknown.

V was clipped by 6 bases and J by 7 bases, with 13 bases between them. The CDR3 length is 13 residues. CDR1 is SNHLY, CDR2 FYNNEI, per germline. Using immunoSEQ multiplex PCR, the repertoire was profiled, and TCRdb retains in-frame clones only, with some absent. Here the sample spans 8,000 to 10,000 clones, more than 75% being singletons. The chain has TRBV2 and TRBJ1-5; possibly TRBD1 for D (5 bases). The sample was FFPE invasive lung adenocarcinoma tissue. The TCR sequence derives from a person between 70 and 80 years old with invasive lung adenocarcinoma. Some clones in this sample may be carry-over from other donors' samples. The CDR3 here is CASSQDGGQPQHF. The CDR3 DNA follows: TGTGCCAGCAGCCAAGATGGGGGACAGCCCCAGCATTTT.